These T cell receptor beta chains were read from a single sample in a study of blood T cell repertoires in COVID-19. Some clones are missing from TCRdb's copy, which holds only in-frame ones; the method was immunoSEQ multiplex PCR. The sample lists 200,000 to 250,000 clones, 86% seen once, with about 3% in the top ten. The sample taken for sequencing was peripheral blood. The source of these receptors is a woman in her thirties who had recovered from COVID-19. Both conserved end residues are part of each CDR3. Each record gives: V gene, D gene, CDR3 length, J gene, clone size, CDR3 DNA, CDR3 protein. The D gene is left open where the match is weak. Clone size, where shown, is once, few, many, or a class for clones that have expanded.

V: TRBV27
D: -
length: 14
J: TRBJ2-7
size: few
DNA: TGTGCCAGCACAAAGGACAGACTGTCCTACGAGCAGTACTTC
CDR3: CASTKDRLSYEQYF

V: TRBV5-1
D: TRBD1
length: 13
J: TRBJ2-7
size: -
DNA: TGCGCCAGCAGCTCCGGGACAGGTGACGAGCAGTACTTC
CDR3: CASSSGTGDEQYF

V: TRBV7-2
D: -
length: 16
J: TRBJ2-3
size: -
DNA: TGTGCCAGCAGCTTAGACCTGGGACAACCCACATATACGCAGTATTTT
CDR3: CASSLDLGQPTYTQYF

V: TRBV14
D: -
length: 11
J: TRBJ2-7
size: -
DNA: TGTGCCAGCAGCCAAGTGCAGGTGCAGTACTTC
CDR3: CASSQVQVQYF

V: TRBV5-6
D: -
length: 15
J: TRBJ2-7
size: -
DNA: TGTGCCAGCAGCTTGCGGGGTCGGCAGGCCTACGAGCAGTACTTC
CDR3: CASSLRGRQAYEQYF

V: TRBV19
D: -
length: 15
J: TRBJ2-3
size: -
DNA: TGTGCCACCGCCCGATTTCCACTAGCCTCAGATACGCAGTATTTT
CDR3: CATARFPLASDTQYF

V: TRBV5-5
D: -
length: 16
J: TRBJ2-7
size: few
DNA: TGTGCCAGCAGCTCAACCCTTGCACGAGCTCCCCACGAGCAGTACTTC
CDR3: CASSSTLARAPHEQYF

V: TRBV5-1
D: TRBD2
length: 15
J: TRBJ2-1
size: -
DNA: TGCGCCAGCAGCTCTCTAGCGGGGGATTACAATGAGCAGTTCTTC
CDR3: CASSSLAGDYNEQFF

V: TRBV4-3
D: -
length: 15
J: TRBJ1-1
size: -
DNA: TGCGCCAGCAGCCATGACGCCGGGAGGTTAACTGAAGCTTTCTTT
CDR3: CASSHDAGRLTEAFF

V: TRBV6-6
D: -
length: 15
J: TRBJ1-2
size: -
DNA: TGTGCCAGCAACCTGCTGGCCCTAGATAGATATGGCTACACCTTC
CDR3: CASNLLALDRYGYTF

V: TRBV2
D: TRBD1
length: 15
J: TRBJ2-3
size: -
DNA: TGTGCCAGCAGGACAGGGAGTGATAACACAGATACGCAGTATTTT
CDR3: CASRTGSDNTDTQYF

V: TRBV5-6
D: -
length: 16
J: TRBJ2-6
size: once
DNA: TGTGCCAGCAGCTTGACGCCAGGGGCCGGGGCCAACGTCCTGACTTTC
CDR3: CASSLTPGAGANVLTF

V: TRBV7-2
D: TRBD1
length: 15
J: TRBJ2-7
size: -
DNA: TGTGCCAGCAGCTTAGAAACCGGGACAGCCTTGAAGCAGTACTTC
CDR3: CASSLETGTALKQYF

V: TRBV5-6
D: -
length: 15
J: TRBJ1-4
size: -
DNA: TGTGCCAGCAGCGGCGGTGTCAGTTACAATGAAAAACTGTTTTTT
CDR3: CASSGGVSYNEKLFF

V: TRBV18
D: TRBD1
length: 15
J: TRBJ1-1
size: -
DNA: TGTGCCAGCTCACCGCCCGGGACAGGGGGCACTGAAGCTTTCTTT
CDR3: CASSPPGTGGTEAFF

V: TRBV7-9
D: TRBD1
length: 15
J: TRBJ2-1
size: -
DNA: TGTGCCAGCAGCAGTAAGGGACAGGGATACAATGAGCAGTTCTTC
CDR3: CASSSKGQGYNEQFF

V: TRBV7-2
D: -
length: 14
J: TRBJ2-7
size: -
DNA: TGTGCCAGCAGCCTGATCAGGGGTTCCTACGAGCAGTACTTC
CDR3: CASSLIRGSYEQYF

V: TRBV5-1
D: -
length: 16
J: TRBJ1-2
size: many
DNA: TGCGCCAGCAGCTTGGGACAGGACCCAGCAATTTATGGCTACACCTTC
CDR3: CASSLGQDPAIYGYTF

V: TRBV18
D: -
length: 14
J: TRBJ2-5
size: -
DNA: TGTGCCAGCTCACCAACAGGGGAGGTAGAGACCCAGTACTTC
CDR3: CASSPTGEVETQYF

V: TRBV6-6
D: -
length: 13
J: TRBJ2-3
size: -
DNA: TGTGCCAGCAGTGTGTTGCGGACAGATACGCAGTATTTT
CDR3: CASSVLRTDTQYF

V: TRBV27
D: -
length: 14
J: TRBJ1-2
size: few
DNA: TGTGCCAGCAGTTTGGCCGGGTCGGTGGGTGGCTACACCTTC
CDR3: CASSLAGSVGGYTF

V: TRBV9
D: TRBD1
length: 16
J: TRBJ1-6
size: -
DNA: TGTGCCAGCAGCGTGACAGGGCTCTCCTATAATTCACCCCTCCACTTT
CDR3: CASSVTGLSYNSPLHF

V: TRBV7-8
D: TRBD2
length: 14
J: TRBJ2-7
size: once
DNA: TGTGCCAGCAGCTTAGGCGGGGGGTCCTACGAGCAGTACTTC
CDR3: CASSLGGGSYEQYF